The 31 T cell receptor beta chains below come from one sample, sequenced in a study of T cells expressing NK-cell markers. TCRdb reprocessed the 5' RACE reads, keeping one entry per CDR3 protein, no DNA. The sample totals some 390,000 distinct CDR3 sequences. Sequenced: blood T cells: a sorted CD56 or NKG2C T cell subset, CD4+ or CD8+ T cells, or bulk PBMC T cells (not recorded which). The receptors were sampled from a woman in her fifties or sixties in good health.

The chain has TRBV11-2 and TRBJ2-1. The CDR3 runs 15 residues. Germline CDR1 is SGHAT and CDR2 is FQNNGV. CDR3 loop: CASSLGVATNNEQFF.

This sequence joins TRBV20-1 and TRBJ2-2; the D gene TCRdb calls, TRBD2, cannot be checked with no DNA. This CDR3 has 16 amino acids. CDR1 DFQATT and CDR2 SNEGSKA come from the germline V gene (reference sequence). This CDR3 is CSARSPLAGNTGELFF.

The J gene is TRBJ2-1, the V gene TRBV15; TCRdb returns TRBD2, unconfirmable since there is no DNA. The CDR3 is made up of 12 amino acids. Germline V CDR1 and CDR2: LNHNV, YYDKDF (reference sequence). CDR3 loop: CATSPGLNEQFF.

The chain couples TRBV4-1 to TRBJ1-5; TCRdb calls TRBD1, which cannot be checked without DNA. CDR1 and CDR2 from the germline V gene are MGHRA and YSYEKL. This CDR3 has 15 amino acids. The CDR3 is CASSPQTGGNQPQHF.

The chain has TRBV20-1 and TRBJ2-3. The germline V gene encodes CDR1 DFQATT and CDR2 SNEGSKA (reference sequence). The CDR3 contains 14 residues. This CDR3 is CSARELGGTDTQYF.

The rearrangement joins TRBV27 to TRBJ2-2; TCRdb calls TRBD1, which cannot be checked without DNA. The V gene's germline CDR1 is MNHEY and CDR2 SMNVEV (reference sequence). This CDR3 region has 15 residues. CDR3: CASRPGTDGPGELFF.

This chain uses TRBV6-6 with TRBJ2-3; the TRBD2 assignment by TCRdb is unverifiable without DNA. Germline CDR1 and CDR2: MNHNY and SVGAGI (reference sequence). This CDR3 is 18 amino acids long. The CDR3 spells CASRVPSGDAPSTDTQYF.

The chain combines TRBV24-1 with TRBJ1-4; TCRdb picks TRBD1, but there is no DNA to check that call. There are 13 residues in the CDR3. CDR1 is KGHDR and CDR2 is SFDVKD in the germline V gene. CDR3 residues: CATSESPAGRLFF.

The CDR3 is CASSLAQGPRFMTDTQYF. The chain recombines TRBV13 with TRBJ2-3; the TCRdb D gene call, TRBD1, has no DNA to confirm it. The CDR3 contains 18 residues. CDR1 is PRHDT and CDR2 is FYEKMQ in the germline V gene (reference sequence). Supplemented by reference TRBV13 and TRBJ2-3, the full variable domain reads AAGVIQSPRHLIKEKRETATLKCYPIPRHDTVYWYQQGPGQDPQFLISFYEKMQSDKGSIPDRFSAQQFSDYHSELNMSSLELGDSALYFCASSLAQGPRFMTDTQYFGPGTRLTVL.

This chain joins TRBV5-1 and TRBJ1-1; TCRdb returns TRBD1, unconfirmable since there is no DNA. Germline CDR1 is SGHRS and CDR2 is YFSETQ. This CDR3 has 14 residues. CDR3 residues: CASSLGAMVTEAFF.

This chain joins TRBV7-9 and TRBJ2-7; the D gene TCRdb calls, TRBD1, cannot be checked with no DNA. Germline V gene lookup returns CDR1 SEHNR and CDR2 FQNEAQ (reference sequence). The CDR3 runs 13 residues. The CDR3 sequence is CASSSDRRYEQYF.

This chain joins TRBV4-1 and TRBJ2-3; the TRBD2 assignment by TCRdb is unverifiable without DNA. From germline, CDR1 is MGHRA and CDR2 YSYEKL. This CDR3 is built from 15 residues. CDR3 region: CASRFTSVSTDTQYF.

The CDR3 protein is CASSLSRGQGSYEQYF. This chain links TRBV12-3 or TRBV12-4 with TRBJ2-7; TCRdb selects TRBD1, and the lack of DNA leaves this call unchecked. This CDR3 spans 16 amino acids.

V and J are TRBV6-2 or TRBV6-3 and TRBJ2-5; TCRdb selects TRBD2, and the lack of DNA leaves this call unchecked. Germline assignment: CDR1 MNHEY and CDR2 SVGEGT. CDR3 length: 17 residues. The CDR3 here is CASRWLAGGPREETQYF.

This sequence joins TRBV20-1 and TRBJ2-7; the D gene TCRdb calls, TRBD1, cannot be checked with no DNA. Per the germline V gene, CDR1 is DFQATT and CDR2 is SNEGSKA (reference sequence). There are 15 residues in the CDR3. The CDR3 sequence is CSASIGTGERYEQYF.

This CDR3 reads CASSQPREVDTQYF. The gene calls are TRBV4-1 and TRBJ2-3. The CDR3 is made up of 14 amino acids. The germline CDR1 and CDR2 sequences are MGHRA and YSYEKL.

The J gene is TRBJ2-1, the V gene TRBV2; TCRdb designates TRBD2, a call that cannot be tested without DNA. The germline gives CDR1 SNHLY, CDR2 FYNNEI. This CDR3 is built from 16 residues. CDR3 loop: CASSEAPSGRQGEQFF. The complete variable domain, with remaining parts taken from reference TRBV2 and TRBJ2-1, reads EPEVTQTPSHQVTQMGQEVILRCVPISNHLYFYWYRQILGQKVEFLVSFYNNEISEKSEIFDDQFSVERPDGSNFTLKIRSTKLEDSAMYFCASSEAPSGRQGEQFFGPGTRLTVL.

The chain carries TRBV27 and TRBJ2-4; without DNA, the TCRdb call of TRBD1 cannot be checked. The germline gives CDR1 MNHEY, CDR2 SMNVEV (reference sequence). CDR3 size: 20 residues. The CDR3 sequence is CASSAIPGGRPNLAKNIQYF.

The rearrangement links TRBV15 to TRBJ2-6; the D gene TCRdb calls, TRBD1, cannot be checked with no DNA. The germline V gene has CDR1 LNHNV and CDR2 YYDKDF (reference sequence). The CDR3 length is 15 residues. CDR3 in amino acids: CATGQGGSGANVLTF.

The rearrangement uses TRBV12-3 or TRBV12-4 and TRBJ2-5; lacking DNA, the TRBD2 call made by TCRdb goes unchecked. This CDR3 contains 16 residues. Here the CDR3 reads CASRPTSGRAFETQYF.

The chain carries TRBV20-1 and TRBJ1-2; TCRdb indicates TRBD1, and absent DNA this call remains unverified. Germline lookup yields CDR1 DFQATT and CDR2 SNEGSKA (reference sequence). This CDR3 is built from 14 residues. The CDR3 here is CSADDYQGAGCYTF.

The chain combines TRBV24-1 with TRBJ2-1; there is no DNA to check the TCRdb D call of TRBD2. Germline assignment: CDR1 KGHDR and CDR2 SFDVKD. The CDR3 is made up of 16 amino acids. The CDR3 is CATSDLGLAGAGEQFF.

The CDR3 reads CASSVFIGENTEAFF. The chain employs TRBV9 and TRBJ1-1; TCRdb indicates TRBD1, and absent DNA this call remains unverified. Per the germline V gene, CDR1 is SGDLS and CDR2 is YYNGEE. The CDR3 extends over 15 amino acids.

The chain recombines TRBV20-1 with TRBJ2-1; the D call of TRBD1 rests on TCRdb alone, since no DNA is present to check it. The germline CDR1 and CDR2 sequences are DFQATT and SNEGSKA (reference sequence). This CDR3 region has 17 residues. CDR3 protein: CSARVVRGVHTNNEQFF.

This chain joins TRBV10-3 and TRBJ2-5; TCRdb calls TRBD1, which cannot be checked without DNA. Germline values: CDR1 ENHRY, CDR2 SYGVKD. The CDR3 is 14 amino acids. Here the CDR3 reads CAISEPPVGETQYF.

This chain connects TRBV29-1 to TRBJ2-1; there is no DNA to check the TCRdb D call of TRBD2. Germline V gene sequence: CDR1 SQVTM, CDR2 ANQGSEA. There are 15 residues in the CDR3. The CDR3 is CSVRSGSRSYNEQFF.

The genes are TRBV10-1 and TRBJ2-1; as DNA is missing, the TRBD2 call by TCRdb cannot be tested. The CDR3 runs 12 residues. Germline V gene lookup returns CDR1 WNHNN and CDR2 SYGVQD (reference sequence). CDR3: CASSVGLYEQFF.

This chain uses TRBV7-2 with TRBJ2-1; TCRdb designates TRBD2, a call that cannot be tested without DNA. Per germline, CDR1 SGHTA and CDR2 FQGNSA. The CDR3 totals 15 residues. The chain's CDR3 is CASSSGLAGVDEQFF.

V is TRBV7-9 and J is TRBJ2-1; TCRdb's D call of TRBD1 is untestable without DNA. CDR1 and CDR2 from the germline V gene are SEHNR and FQNEAQ (reference sequence). The CDR3 is 14 residues long. The CDR3 spells CASSPSRGYNEQFF.

V gene TRBV27 combines with J gene TRBJ2-2. Germline V gene lookup returns CDR1 MNHEY and CDR2 SMNVEV (reference sequence). CDR3 size: 16 residues. CDR3 protein: CASSFSGRSNTGELFF.

The rearrangement uses TRBV20-1 and TRBJ2-7; TCRdb names TRBD2, which stays unverified in the absence of DNA. Germline V CDR1 and CDR2: DFQATT, SNEGSKA (reference sequence). The CDR3 totals 19 residues. CDR3 loop: CSARDNGLAGGINSYEQYF.